Sequencing of this TCR beta chain was carried out in a study of blood T cell repertoires in COVID-19. Background on the study: COVID-19 samples, acute and convalescent, were from the United States, Italy and Spain.

In the source study's methods: Cell counts per sample came from amplifying reference gene primers. Libraries were prepared by immunoSEQ multiplex PCR; TCRdb keeps only in-frame clonotypes and omits some of them. V and J calls and clone size are those listed in that table; D and trimming were worked out from the DNA. The table lists 150,000 to 200,000 clones, 70% to 90% of them singletons. This clone occurred once. V was clipped by 1 base and J by 0 bases; unmatched bases: 4. Looked up from germline, CDR1 is SGHAT and CDR2 is FQNNGV. This CDR3 is built from 16 residues. This clonotype was obtained from a human donor in a cohort sampled during active COVID-19. The sample taken for sequencing was peripheral blood. The rearrangement joins TRBV11-2 to TRBJ2-7; 9 nucleotides match TRBD1. In DNA form, the CDR3 reads TGTGCCAGCAGCTTAGTGGGACAGGGTAACTCCTACGAGCAGTACTTC. Protein product: CASSLVGQGNSYEQYF. The variable domain in full, with the rest retrieved from reference TRBV11-2 and TRBJ2-7, is EAGVAQSPRYKIIEKRQSVAFWCNPISGHATLYWYQQILGQGPKLLIQFQNNGVVDDSQLPKDRFSAERLKGVDSTLKIQPAKLEDSAVYLCASSLVGQGNSYEQYFGPGTRLTVT.